One sample yielded the 16 T cell receptor beta chains listed below, sequenced in a study of shared T cell receptors in the human thymus. Assay: immunoSEQ multiplex PCR; the TCRdb copy retains only in-frame clones and omits some. The sample comprises 720,000 or so clones, roughly 85% of which are singletons, and under 0.012% rests with the top ten. These data were likewise used in another study, on human thymus T cells.

What was sequenced was thymocytes. These receptor sequences come from a girl under three years old with a congenital heart defect.

This clone was seen only once. This chain joins TRBV29-1 and TRBJ1-2; maybe TRBD1 (6 bases). Trimming removed 3 bases from V and 3 bases from J, with 14 bases in between. The CDR3 spans 14 residues. Per germline, CDR1 SQVTM and CDR2 ANQGSEA. CDR3 protein: CSVEARRGYYGYTF. The CDR3 DNA sequence: TGCAGCGTTGAGGCGCGCAGGGGATACTATGGCTACACCTTC.

The V and J genes are TRBV5-1 and TRBJ2-1; D ambiguous. This CDR3 region has 20 residues. Trimming removed 0 bases at V and 4 bases at J, with 26 bases between. Germline lookup yields CDR1 SGHRS and CDR2 YFSETQ. The CDR3 reads CASSLVVYRLPLKYYNEQFF. The CDR3 bases are TGCGCCAGCAGCTTGGTTGTATATCGACTCCCCCTCAAATATTACAATGAGCAGTTCTTC.

This clone was counted only a few times. The rearrangement uses TRBV9 and TRBJ1-2; D gene uncertain. The CDR3 is 14 residues long. V was trimmed by 4 bases and J by 4 bases, leaving 14 bases between them. Germline V CDR1 and CDR2: SGDLS, YYNGEE. CDR3 coding DNA: TGTGCCAGCAGCCCAATAGATCCTCTCTATGGCTACACCTTC. Its protein product is CASSPIDPLYGYTF.

The V gene is TRBV19, the J gene TRBJ1-2, with 7 bases that match TRBD1. The CDR3 length is 20 residues. Losses at the gene ends were 6 bases for V and 0 bases for J; bases not matched to a gene: 22. Germline V gene data show CDR1 as LNHDA and CDR2 as SQIVND (reference sequence). CDR3 amino acids: CASRKVRGQKKDPANYGYTF. CDR3 sequence (DNA): TGTGCCAGTAGGAAGGTAAGGGGACAGAAAAAGGACCCAGCTAACTATGGCTACACCTTC.

The rearrangement joins TRBV28 to TRBJ1-6, with TRBD1 as a possible D gene (6 bases). The V end lost 5 bases, the J end lost 7 bases, and 12 bases lay between the germline ends. The CDR3 spans 14 residues. The germline gives CDR1 MDHEN, CDR2 SYDVKM. The CDR3 bases are TGTGCCAGCAGTCTACAGGGTATGAATTCACCCCTCCACTTT. It is translated as CASSLQGMNSPLHF.

The gene calls are TRBV6-1 and TRBJ1-4, with D uncertain. Trimming stripped 1 base from V and 0 bases from J, with 15 bases between. The CDR3 has 18 amino acids. Germline CDR1 reads MNHNS; CDR2 reads SASEGT. CDR3 DNA sequence: TGTGCCAGCAGTGAAGGGTCCCAGGCTTTTGCAACTAATGAAAAACTGTTTTTT. Translating gives CASSEGSQAFATNEKLFF.

Of note for this clone: Different DNA sequences within this sample yield the same CDR3. The rearrangement links TRBV2 to TRBJ1-6; D is undetermined. The CDR3 has 15 amino acids. Germline loops: CDR1 SNHLY, CDR2 FYNNEI. V lost 4 bases, J lost 10 bases, and 17 bases lay in between. The CDR3 region has the DNA TGTGCCAGCAGTGTGGTTCACGGCGGGATATCACCCCTCCACTTT. As protein: CASSVVHGGISPLHF.

V is TRBV7-9 and J is TRBJ1-6; perhaps TRBD1 as D (5 bases). The V gene lost 5 bases and the J gene lost 0 bases, with 11 bases spanning the gap. Germline CDR1 reads SEHNR; CDR2 reads FQNEAQ (reference sequence). CDR3 length: 16 residues. CDR3 sequence reads: CASSAQVSSYNSPLHF. As DNA, the CDR3 is TGTGCCAGCAGCGCACAGGTTAGCTCCTATAATTCACCCCTCCACTTT.

The chain has TRBV5-8 and TRBJ2-3; D gene unclear. The germline gives CDR1 SGHTS, CDR2 YDEGEE. The CDR3 is 14 amino acids. The V end lost 4 bases, the J end lost 4 bases, and 13 bases lay between the germline ends. The CDR3 reads CASSQTYYADTQYF. The CDR3 DNA follows: TGTGCCAGCAGCCAGACTTACTACGCAGATACGCAGTATTTT.

The J gene is TRBJ2-5, the V gene TRBV7-2; 9 nucleotides match TRBD1. CDR3 length: 19 residues. Germline V lookup: CDR1 SGHTA, CDR2 FQGNSA. V gave up 3 bases and J gave up 2 bases; unmatched junction bases: 16. CDR3 DNA: TGTGCCAGCAGCTTTGAGAGTCCCGGGACAGGGTTGGGACAAGAGACCCAGTACTTC. Its protein is CASSFESPGTGLGQETQYF.

The genes are TRBV29-1 and TRBJ1-4; D is unresolved. The ends were cut back, 4 bases at V and 6 bases at J, with 27 bases in the middle. CDR1 is SQVTM and CDR2 is ANQGSEA in the germline V gene. The CDR3 has 18 residues. CDR3 coding DNA: TGCAGCGTTGTAATCTCTGGCTGGCCCCCCCGCAATGATGAAAAACTGTTTTTT. Its protein is CSVVISGWPPRNDEKLFF. Filled out from reference TRBV29-1 and TRBJ1-4, the complete variable domain reads SAVISQKPSRDICQRGTSLTIQCQVDSQVTMMFWYRQQPGQSLTLIATANQGSEATYESGFVIDKFPISRPNLTFSTLTVSNMSPEDSSIYLCSVVISGWPPRNDEKLFFGSGTQLSVL.

The chain has TRBV19 and TRBJ2-3; weak D call: TRBD2 (7 bases). V gave up 1 base and J gave up 3 bases, with 14 bases separating them. Germline V CDR1 and CDR2: LNHDA, SQIVND (reference sequence). CDR3 length: 16 amino acids. CDR3 residues: CASSIVEGGRTDTQYF. The CDR3 coding sequence is TGTGCCAGTAGTATAGTTGAGGGGGGGCGGACAGATACGCAGTATTTT.

V is TRBV6-6 and J is TRBJ1-1, with D maybe TRBD1 (5 bases). Trimming left V 7 bases short and J 1 base short, with 16 bases between. CDR1 and CDR2 from the germline V gene are MNHNY and SVGAGI (reference sequence). CDR3 size: 15 residues. The CDR3 DNA reads as TGTGCCAGCATCTCCCCTCCCGGGGGGAACACTGAAGCTTTCTTT. Its translation is CASISPPGGNTEAFF.

The chain is built from TRBV6-5 and TRBJ2-5, with 9 bases that match TRBD2. The CDR3 totals 14 residues. Germline V lookup: CDR1 MNHEY, CDR2 SVGAGI. V shed 9 bases, J shed 5 bases, and the junction held 10 bases outside the gene matches. The CDR3 protein is CASEAGGADETQYF. In DNA, the CDR3 is TGTGCCAGTGAAGCGGGGGGAGCAGATGAGACCCAGTACTTC.

The chain couples TRBV4-2 to TRBJ1-6; 7 bases align to TRBD1. V lost 6 bases and J lost 0; bases outside the gene matches: 17. The CDR3 length is 20 residues. Germline CDR1 LGHNA, CDR2 YNFKEQ. CDR3 protein: CASRKFCPGQRSSYNSPLHF. The CDR3 nucleotides are TGTGCCAGCAGGAAATTTTGCCCGGGACAGCGGAGCTCCTATAATTCACCCCTCCACTTT.

A single count supports this clone. V is TRBV7-2 and J is TRBJ2-3; 13 nucleotides line up with TRBD2. Trimming took 5 bases from V and 0 from J; bases not matched to a gene: 8. Germline V CDR1 and CDR2: SGHTA, FQGNSA. This CDR3 spans 18 amino acids. The CDR3 coding sequence is TGTGCCAGCAGCCTGACTAGCGGGGGGCTCGATAGCACAGATACGCAGTATTTT. Amino acids: CASSLTSGGLDSTDTQYF. Full variable domain (missing parts from reference TRBV7-2 and TRBJ2-3): GAGVSQSPSNKVTEKGKDVELRCDPISGHTALYWYRQSLGQGLEFLIYFQGNSAPDKSGLPSDRFSAERTGGSVSTLTIQRTQQEDSAVYLCASSLTSGGLDSTDTQYFGPGTRLTVL.